This T cell receptor beta chain was documented in a study of shared T cell receptors in the human thymus. Profiling relied on immunoSEQ multiplex PCR, and the TCRdb table lists in-frame clones only, not all of them. The sample contains hundreds of thousands of clones, about 89% of which appear only once. The J segment lost 0 bases and the V segment lost 4 bases, leaving 7 bases of the junction unmatched. The CDR3 has 18 amino acids. The germline gives CDR1 SGHKS, CDR2 YYEKEE (reference sequence). Separately, the same data were catalogued under a study of human thymus T cells. Per that paper: Immunologically healthy infants in Finland undergoing congenital heart defect surgery were the donors. Blood and thymic repertoires both appeared biased in V and J gene usage.

Sequenced: thymocytes. The sequence was collected from a boy younger than two with a congenital heart defect. The V call is TRBV5-5, the J call TRBJ2-6; 10 bases agree with TRBD1. Here the CDR3 reads CASSRQGALGSGANVLTF. CDR3 DNA sequence: TGTGCCAGCAGCCGACAGGGGGCGCTTGGCTCTGGGGCCAACGTCCTGACTTTC. The full variable domain, in which reference TRBV5-5 and TRBJ2-6 provide the parts outside the CDR3, is DAGVTQSPTHLIKTRGQQVTLRCSPISGHKSVSWYQQVLGQGPQFIFQYYEKEERGRGNFPDRFSARQFPNYSSELNVNALLLGDSALYLCASSRQGALGSGANVLTFGAGSRLTVL.